This TCR beta chain was captured in a study of sequential checkpoint blockade in melanoma. Study background: TCRbeta immunosequencing was performed on DNA from roughly 90 pretreatment melanoma tumor samples.

The V segment lost 2 bases and the J segment 6 bases; nucleotides outside the gene matches: 7. CDR1 and CDR2 from the germline V gene are SGHRS and YFSETQ. This CDR3 region has 14 residues. Notes on this clone: Its antigen is not identified.

Overall study results and limits: Mutational load did not correlate with tumor T-cell fraction or clonality.

Treatment here: randomized to nivolumab then ipilimumab (arm A) or the reverse (arm B). Measured with immunoSEQ multiplex PCR; TCRdb has only the in-frame clones, and not every one. The sample has about 1,700 clones; 20% to 25% are singletons. V usage is TRBV5-1 and J usage is TRBJ1-1; TRBD1 aligns across 7 bases. The sample was tumor tissue (inferred from file names), taken from a patient given nivolumab and ipilimumab in sequence. The receptor comes from a human donor with melanoma. The DNA of the CDR3 is TGCGCCAGCAGCTTCACAGGGGCTAGGGCTGAAGCTTTCTTT. Translation: CASSFTGARAEAFF.